This T cell receptor (beta chain) stems from a study of cytomegalovirus exposure and HLA in healthy donors. About the study: When 350 to 500 donors were genotyped, around 77% of them were found to fall in the Caucasian-associated ancestry cluster.

Study-wide results and caveats: After further analysis at a later stage, around 17,000 TCR beta sequences were associated with HLA alleles at 0.05 false discovery rate. TRBV6-2, TRBV6-3 and some other V segments were excluded as indistinguishable. A later analysis linked a missense DCLRE1C variant to TCR beta V- and J-gene trimming.

The CDR3 totals 14 residues. J lost 4 bases, V lost 3 bases, and 5 bases had no gene match. Germline V gene sequence: CDR1 GTSNPN, CDR2 SVGIG (reference sequence). About this clone itself: Its antigen remains unknown.

The PCR ran on 60 Vbeta and 13 Jbeta primers. Profiling relied on immunoSEQ multiplex PCR, and the TCRdb table lists in-frame clones only, not all of them. With tens of thousands of clones in the sample, the ten largest clones hold 3.5% to 4%. The receptor was derived from a man aged 18 to 29 in good health and CMV-seropositive. Material for sequencing was PBMCs. This chain links TRBV30 with TRBJ2-2; 7 nucleotides align to TRBD2. This CDR3 reads CAWSGAGVTGELFF. The CDR3 nucleotides are TGTGCCTGGAGCGGGGCGGGGGTCACCGGGGAGCTGTTTTTT.